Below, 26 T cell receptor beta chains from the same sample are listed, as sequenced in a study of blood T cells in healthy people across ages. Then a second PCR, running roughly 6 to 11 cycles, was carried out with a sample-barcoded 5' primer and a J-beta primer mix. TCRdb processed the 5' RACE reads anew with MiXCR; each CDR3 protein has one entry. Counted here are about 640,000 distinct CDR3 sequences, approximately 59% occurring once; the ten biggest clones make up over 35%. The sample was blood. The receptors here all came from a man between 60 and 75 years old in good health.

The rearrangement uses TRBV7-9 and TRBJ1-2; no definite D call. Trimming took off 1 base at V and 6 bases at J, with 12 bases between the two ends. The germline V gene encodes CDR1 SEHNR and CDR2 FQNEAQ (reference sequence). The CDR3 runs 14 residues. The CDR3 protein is CASSLDPAADGYTF. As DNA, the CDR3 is TGTGCCAGCAGCTTAGATCCAGCGGCGGATGGCTACACCTTC.

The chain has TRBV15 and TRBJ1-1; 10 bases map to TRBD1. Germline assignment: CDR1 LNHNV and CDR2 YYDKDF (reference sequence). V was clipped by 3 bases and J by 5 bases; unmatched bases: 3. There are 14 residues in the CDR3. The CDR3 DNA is TGTGCCACCAGCAGCCGGGACAGGGGAACTGAAGCTTTCTTT. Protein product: CATSSRDRGTEAFF. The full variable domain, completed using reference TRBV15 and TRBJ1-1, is DAMVIQNPRYQVTQFGKPVTLSCSQTLNHNVMYWYQQKSSQAPKLLFHYYDKDFNNEADTPDNFQSRRPNTSFCFLDIRSPGLGDTAMYLCATSSRDRGTEAFFGQGTRLTVV.

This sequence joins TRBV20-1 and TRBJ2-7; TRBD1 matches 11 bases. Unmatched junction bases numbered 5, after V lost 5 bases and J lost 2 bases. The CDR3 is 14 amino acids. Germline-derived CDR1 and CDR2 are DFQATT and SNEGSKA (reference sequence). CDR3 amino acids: CSAARDRGAYEQYF. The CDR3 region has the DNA TGCAGTGCTGCCCGGGACAGGGGGGCCTACGAGCAGTACTTC.

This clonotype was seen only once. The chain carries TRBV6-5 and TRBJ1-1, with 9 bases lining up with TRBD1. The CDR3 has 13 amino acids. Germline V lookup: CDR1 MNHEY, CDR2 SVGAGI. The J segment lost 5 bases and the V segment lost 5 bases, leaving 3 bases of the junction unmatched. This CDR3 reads CASSQGQGTEAFF. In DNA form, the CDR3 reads TGTGCCAGCAGTCAAGGACAGGGGACTGAAGCTTTCTTT.

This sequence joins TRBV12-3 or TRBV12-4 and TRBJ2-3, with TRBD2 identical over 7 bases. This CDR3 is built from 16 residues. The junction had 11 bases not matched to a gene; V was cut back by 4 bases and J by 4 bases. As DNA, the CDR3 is TGTGCCAGCAGTTGGGCTAGCGGAGGGGCAGCAGATACGCAGTATTTT. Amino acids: CASSWASGGAADTQYF.

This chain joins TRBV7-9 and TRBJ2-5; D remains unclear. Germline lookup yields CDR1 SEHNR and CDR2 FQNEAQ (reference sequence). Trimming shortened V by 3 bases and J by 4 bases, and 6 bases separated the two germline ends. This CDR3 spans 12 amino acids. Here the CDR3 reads CASSFGVETQYF. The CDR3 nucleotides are TGTGCCAGCAGCTTTGGTGTAGAGACCCAGTACTTC.

Here the CDR3 reads CASSPLGGGPYNEQFF. In DNA form, the CDR3 reads TGTGCCAGCAGTCCACTGGGAGGGGGACCGTACAATGAGCAGTTCTTC. V gene TRBV12-3 or TRBV12-4 combines with J gene TRBJ2-1; tentatively, D is TRBD2 (7 bases). CDR3 length: 16 amino acids. V lost 5 bases and J 4 bases, leaving 18 bases between the germline ends.

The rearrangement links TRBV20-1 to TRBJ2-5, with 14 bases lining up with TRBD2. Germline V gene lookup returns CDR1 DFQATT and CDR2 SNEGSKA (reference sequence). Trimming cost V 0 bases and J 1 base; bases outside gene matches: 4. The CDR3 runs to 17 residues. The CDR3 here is CSARDSGLAGAQETQYF. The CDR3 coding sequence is TGCAGTGCTAGAGACTCGGGACTAGCGGGGGCCCAAGAGACCCAGTACTTC.

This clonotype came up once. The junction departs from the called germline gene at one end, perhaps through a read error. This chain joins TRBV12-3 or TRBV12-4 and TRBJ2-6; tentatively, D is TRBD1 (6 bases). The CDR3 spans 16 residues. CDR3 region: CAGSDHQGSGANVLTF. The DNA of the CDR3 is TGTGCCGGCAGTGACCACCAGGGGTCCGGGGCCAACGTCCTGACTTTC.

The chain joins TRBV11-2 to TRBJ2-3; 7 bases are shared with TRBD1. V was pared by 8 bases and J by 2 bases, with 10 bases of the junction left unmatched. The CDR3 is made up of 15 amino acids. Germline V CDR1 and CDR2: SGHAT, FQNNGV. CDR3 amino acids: CASAKRQGDTDTQYF. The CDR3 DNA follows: TGTGCCAGCGCCAAACGGCAGGGGGACACAGATACGCAGTATTTT. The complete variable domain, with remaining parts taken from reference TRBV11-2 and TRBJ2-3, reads EAGVAQSPRYKIIEKRQSVAFWCNPISGHATLYWYQQILGQGPKLLIQFQNNGVVDDSQLPKDRFSAERLKGVDSTLKIQPAKLEDSAVYLCASAKRQGDTDTQYFGPGTRLTVL.

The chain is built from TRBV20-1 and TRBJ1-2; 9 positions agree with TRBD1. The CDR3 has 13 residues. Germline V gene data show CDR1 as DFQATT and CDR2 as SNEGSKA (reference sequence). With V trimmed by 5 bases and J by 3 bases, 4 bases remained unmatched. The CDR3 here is CSARDRDDYGYTF. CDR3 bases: TGCAGTGCTCGGGACAGGGATGACTATGGCTACACCTTC.

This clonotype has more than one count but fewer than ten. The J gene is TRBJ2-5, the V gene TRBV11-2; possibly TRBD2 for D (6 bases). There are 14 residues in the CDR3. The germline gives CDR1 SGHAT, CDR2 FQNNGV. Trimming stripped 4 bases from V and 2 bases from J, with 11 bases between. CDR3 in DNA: TGTGCCAGCAGCTCCAGGGACTGGCAAGAGACCCAGTACTTC. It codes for CASSSRDWQETQYF.

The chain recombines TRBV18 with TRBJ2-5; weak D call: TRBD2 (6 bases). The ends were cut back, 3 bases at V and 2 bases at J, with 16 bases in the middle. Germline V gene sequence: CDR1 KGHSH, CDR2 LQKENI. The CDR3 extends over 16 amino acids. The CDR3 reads CASSPRRGDGQETQYF. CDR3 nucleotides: TGTGCCAGCTCACCGCGGCGGGGAGATGGGCAAGAGACCCAGTACTTC. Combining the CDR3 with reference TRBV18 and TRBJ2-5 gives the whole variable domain NAGVMQNPRHLVRRRGQEARLRCSPMKGHSHVYWYRQLPEEGLKFMVYLQKENIIDESGMPKERFSAEFPKEGPSILRIQQVVRGDSAAYFCASSPRRGDGQETQYFGPGTRLLVL.

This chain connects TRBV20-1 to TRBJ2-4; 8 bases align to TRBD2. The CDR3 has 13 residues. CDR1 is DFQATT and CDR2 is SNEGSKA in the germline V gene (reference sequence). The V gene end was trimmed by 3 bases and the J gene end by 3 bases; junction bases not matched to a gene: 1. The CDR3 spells CSASGGVKNIQYF. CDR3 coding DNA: TGCAGTGCTAGCGGGGGGGTCAAAAACATTCAGTACTTC.

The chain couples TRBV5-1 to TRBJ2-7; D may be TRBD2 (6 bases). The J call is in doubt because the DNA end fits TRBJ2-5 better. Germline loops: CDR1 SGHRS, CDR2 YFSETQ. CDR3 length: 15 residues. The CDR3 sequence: CASSCTGENQETQYF. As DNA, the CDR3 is TGCGCCAGCAGCTGCACGGGGGAGAACCAAGAGACCCAGTACTTC.

CDR3 nucleotide sequence: TGTGCCAGCAGGGGGGGGGCTGAAGCTTTCTTT. It specifies CASRGGAEAFF. The chain carries TRBV6-5 and TRBJ1-1; a weak D match, TRBD1 (5 bases). The V end lost 6 bases, the J end lost 6 bases, and 8 bases lay between the germline ends. This CDR3 is built from 11 residues. The germline V gene encodes CDR1 MNHEY and CDR2 SVGAGI.

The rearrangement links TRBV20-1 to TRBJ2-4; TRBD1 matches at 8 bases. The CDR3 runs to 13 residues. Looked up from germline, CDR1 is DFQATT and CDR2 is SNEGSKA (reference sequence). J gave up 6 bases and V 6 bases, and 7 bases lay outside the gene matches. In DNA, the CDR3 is TGCAGTGCCAGCAGACAGGGGAGAAACATTCAGTACTTC. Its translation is CSASRQGRNIQYF.

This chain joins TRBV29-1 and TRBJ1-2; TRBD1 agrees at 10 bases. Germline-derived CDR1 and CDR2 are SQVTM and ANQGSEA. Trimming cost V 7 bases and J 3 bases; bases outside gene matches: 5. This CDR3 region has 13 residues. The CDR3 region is CSGGTGDHYGYTF. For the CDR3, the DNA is TGCAGCGGAGGGACAGGGGACCACTATGGCTACACCTTC.

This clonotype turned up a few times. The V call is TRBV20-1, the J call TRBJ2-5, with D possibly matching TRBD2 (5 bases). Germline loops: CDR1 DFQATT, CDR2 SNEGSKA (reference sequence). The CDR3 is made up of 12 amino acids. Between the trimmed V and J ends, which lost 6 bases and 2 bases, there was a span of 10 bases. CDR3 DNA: TGCAGTGCCAACACGGGACAAGAGACCCAGTACTTC. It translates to CSANTGQETQYF.

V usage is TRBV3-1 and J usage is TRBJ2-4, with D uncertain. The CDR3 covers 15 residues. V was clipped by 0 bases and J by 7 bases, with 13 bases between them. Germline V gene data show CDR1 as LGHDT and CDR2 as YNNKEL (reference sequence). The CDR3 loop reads CASSQDLSRANIQYF. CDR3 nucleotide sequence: TGTGCCAGCAGCCAAGACTTGAGTCGGGCGAACATTCAGTACTTC.

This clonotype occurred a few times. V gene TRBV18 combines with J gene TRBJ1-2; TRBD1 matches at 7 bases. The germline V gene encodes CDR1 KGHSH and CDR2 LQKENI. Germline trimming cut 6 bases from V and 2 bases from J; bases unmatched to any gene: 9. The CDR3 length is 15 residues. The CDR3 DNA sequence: TGTGCCAGCTCCCGAGGACAGGATACCAACTATGGCTACACCTTC. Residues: CASSRGQDTNYGYTF.

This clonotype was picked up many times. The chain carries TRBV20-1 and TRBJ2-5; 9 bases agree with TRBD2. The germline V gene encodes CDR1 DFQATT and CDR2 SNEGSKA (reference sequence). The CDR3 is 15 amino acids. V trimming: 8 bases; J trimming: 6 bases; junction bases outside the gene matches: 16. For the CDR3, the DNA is TGCAGTATTAGGGGAGCGGGGGGCGGTCAACAGACCCAGTACTTC. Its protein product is CSIRGAGGGQQTQYF.

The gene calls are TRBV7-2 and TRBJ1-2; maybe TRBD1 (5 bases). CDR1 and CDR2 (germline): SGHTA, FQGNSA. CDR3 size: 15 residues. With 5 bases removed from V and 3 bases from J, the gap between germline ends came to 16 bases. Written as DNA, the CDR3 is TGTGCCAGCAGCCCAAACAGGACACCTTACTATGGCTACACCTTC. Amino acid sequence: CASSPNRTPYYGYTF.

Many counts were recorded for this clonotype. CDR3 bases: TGTGCCAGCAGCGGGGGACTAGCGCTCTCCTACAATGAGCAGTTCTTC. Its protein product is CASSGGLALSYNEQFF. The rearrangement joins TRBV14 to TRBJ2-1, with 10 bases aligning to TRBD2. Trimming at V came to 5 bases and at J to 0 bases, leaving 4 bases not matched to a gene. CDR3 length: 16 residues. Germline values: CDR1 SGHDN, CDR2 FVKESK.

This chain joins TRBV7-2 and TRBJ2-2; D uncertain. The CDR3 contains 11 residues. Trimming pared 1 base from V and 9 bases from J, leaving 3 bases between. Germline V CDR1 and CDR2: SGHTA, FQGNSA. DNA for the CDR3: TGTGCCAGCAGCTTAGGGAGGGAGCTGTTTTTT. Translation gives CASSLGRELFF.

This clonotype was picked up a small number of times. The DNA for the CDR3 is TGTGCCACCAGTGATACCCGACAGCACAATGAGCAGTTCTTC. Translated: CATSDTRQHNEQFF. This chain links TRBV24-1 with TRBJ2-1; perhaps TRBD1 as D (5 bases). The V gene's germline CDR1 is KGHDR and CDR2 SFDVKD. V was shortened by 3 bases and J by 5 bases, with 10 bases between the two germline ends. The CDR3 is 14 residues long.